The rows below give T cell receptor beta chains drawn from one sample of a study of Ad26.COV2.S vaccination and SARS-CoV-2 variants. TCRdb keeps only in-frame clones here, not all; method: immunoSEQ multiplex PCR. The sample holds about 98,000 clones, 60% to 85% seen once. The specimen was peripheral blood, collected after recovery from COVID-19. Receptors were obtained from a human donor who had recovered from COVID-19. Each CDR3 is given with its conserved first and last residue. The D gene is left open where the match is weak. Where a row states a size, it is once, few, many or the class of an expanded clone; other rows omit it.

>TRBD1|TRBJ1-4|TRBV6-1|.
CASSEVRGTGGNEKLFF
TGTGCCAGCAGTGAAGTGAGGGGGACAGGGGGAAATGAAAAACTGTTTTTT
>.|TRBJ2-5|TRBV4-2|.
CASSQGGNRAQYF
TGTGCCAGCAGCCAAGGGGGGAATAGGGCCCAGTACTTC
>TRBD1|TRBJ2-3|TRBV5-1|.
CASSGQGATDTQYF
TGCGCCAGCAGTGGACAGGGAGCCACAGATACGCAGTATTTT
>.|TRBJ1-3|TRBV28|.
CASSLGNTIYF
TGTGCCAGCAGTTTAGGAAACACCATATATTTT
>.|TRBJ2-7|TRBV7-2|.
CASSFGGMSSYEQYF
TGTGCCAGCAGCTTCGGGGGAATGAGCTCCTACGAGCAGTACTTC
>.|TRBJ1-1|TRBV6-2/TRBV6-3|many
CASSYDVNTEAFF
TGTGCCAGCAGTTACGATGTGAACACTGAAGCTTTCTTT
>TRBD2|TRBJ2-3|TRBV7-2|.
CASSPRGGGGTDTQYF
TGTGCCAGCAGTCCCCGGGGCGGGGGTGGCACAGATACGCAGTATTTT
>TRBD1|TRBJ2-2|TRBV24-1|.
CATSDSRTGDTGELFF
TGTGCCACCAGTGATTCCCGGACAGGGGACACCGGGGAGCTGTTTTTT
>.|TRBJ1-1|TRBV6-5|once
CASSYSTRSTEAFF
TGTGCCAGCAGTTACTCGACACGGAGCACTGAAGCTTTCTTT
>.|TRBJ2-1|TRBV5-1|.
CASSSETTYNEQFF
TGCGCCAGCAGCTCAGAGACAACCTACAATGAGCAGTTCTTC
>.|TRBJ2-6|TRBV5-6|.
CASSLTVSGANVLTF
TGTGCCAGCAGCTTGACTGTCTCTGGGGCCAACGTCCTGACTTTC
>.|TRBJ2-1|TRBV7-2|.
CASSLVEGRNEQFF
TGTGCCAGCAGCTTAGTTGAGGGACGCAATGAGCAGTTCTTC
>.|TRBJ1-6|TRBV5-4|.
CASSLDPGLNSPLHF
TGTGCCAGCAGCTTGGACCCGGGTCTAAATTCACCCCTCCACTTT
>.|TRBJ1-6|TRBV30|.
CAWTASGNSPLHF
TGTGCCTGGACAGCTTCTGGAAATTCACCCCTCCACTTT
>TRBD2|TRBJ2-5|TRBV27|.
CASSLAGGQETQYF
TGTGCCAGCAGTCTAGCGGGGGGGCAGGAGACCCAGTACTTC
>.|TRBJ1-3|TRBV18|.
CASSPSNSGNTIYF
TGTGCCAGCTCACCATCAAACTCTGGAAACACCATATATTTT
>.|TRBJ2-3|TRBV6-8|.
CASRTNRDPTDTQYF
TGTGCCAGCAGAACCAACCGGGACCCCACAGATACGCAGTATTTT
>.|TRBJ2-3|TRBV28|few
CASSPPAGYTQYF
TGTGCCAGCAGTCCCCCTGCAGGGTATACGCAGTATTTT
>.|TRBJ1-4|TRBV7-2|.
CASSHRDGNEKLFF
TGTGCCAGCAGCCACCGGGACGGTAATGAAAAACTGTTTTTT
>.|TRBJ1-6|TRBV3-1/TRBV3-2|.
CASSQVPRGTPLHF
TGTGCCAGCAGCCAAGTCCCGAGGGGGACACCCCTCCACTTT